The subject of this entry is one T cell receptor (beta chain). Germline CDR1 is SGHDN and CDR2 is FVKESK. The CDR3 contains 15 residues. Trimming removed 1 base from V and 4 bases from J, with 13 bases in between. The source of the sample is a study of blood T cell repertoires in COVID-19. Study summary: Sites across the United States, Italy and Spain contributed samples from acute and convalescent COVID-19. T cells, B-cell-depleted T cells, or PBMCs supplied cDNA or gDNA.

Seattle participants joined during active infection and were tracked over time. In the authors' workflow: Researchers report that nucleated cell counts were estimated from reference gene primer amplification. Generated by immunoSEQ multiplex PCR, the TCRdb table keeps only in-frame clones and is missing some. V, J and clone size reflect that table, while D and trimming were determined from the DNA. The top ten hold roughly 14% of the sample, which has 150,000 to 200,000 clones, 80% to 85% seen once. The sequence was obtained from a woman between 65 and 79 years old with COVID-19, enrolled during active disease. Sequencing was performed on peripheral blood. The chain links TRBV14 to TRBJ1-1; the D gene is possibly TRBD1 (5 bases). The CDR3 spells CASSQAKGLSTEAFF. The DNA of the CDR3 is TGTGCCAGCAGCCAAGCTAAGGGGCTTAGCACTGAAGCTTTCTTT.